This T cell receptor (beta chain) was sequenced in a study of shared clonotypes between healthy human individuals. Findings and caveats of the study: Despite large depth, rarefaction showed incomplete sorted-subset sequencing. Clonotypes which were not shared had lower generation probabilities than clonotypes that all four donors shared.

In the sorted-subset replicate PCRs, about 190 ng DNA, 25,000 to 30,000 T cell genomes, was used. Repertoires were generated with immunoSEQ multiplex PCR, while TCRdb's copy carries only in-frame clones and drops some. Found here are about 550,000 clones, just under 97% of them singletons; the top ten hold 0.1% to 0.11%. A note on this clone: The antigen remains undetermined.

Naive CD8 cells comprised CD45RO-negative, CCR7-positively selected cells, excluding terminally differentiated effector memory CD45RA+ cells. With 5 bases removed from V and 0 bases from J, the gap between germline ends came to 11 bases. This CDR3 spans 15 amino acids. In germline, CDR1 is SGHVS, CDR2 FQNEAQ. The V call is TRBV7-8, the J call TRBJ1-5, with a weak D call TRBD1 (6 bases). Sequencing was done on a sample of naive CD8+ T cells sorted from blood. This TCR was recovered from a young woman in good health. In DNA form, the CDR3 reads TGTGCCAGCAGCACCGAGGGGGGTAGCAATCAGCCCCAGCATTTT. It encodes CASSTEGGSNQPQHF.